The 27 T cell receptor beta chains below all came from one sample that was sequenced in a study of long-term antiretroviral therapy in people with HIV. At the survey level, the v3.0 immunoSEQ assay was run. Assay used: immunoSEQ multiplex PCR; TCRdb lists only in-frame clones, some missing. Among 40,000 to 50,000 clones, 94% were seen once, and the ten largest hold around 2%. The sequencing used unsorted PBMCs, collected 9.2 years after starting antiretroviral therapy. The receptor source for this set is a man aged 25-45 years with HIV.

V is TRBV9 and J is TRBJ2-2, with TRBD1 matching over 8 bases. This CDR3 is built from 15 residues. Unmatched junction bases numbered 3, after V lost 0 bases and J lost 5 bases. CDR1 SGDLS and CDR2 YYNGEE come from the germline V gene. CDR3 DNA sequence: TGTGCCAGCAGCGTAGCTACAGGGGGTACCGGGGAGCTGTTTTTT. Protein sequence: CASSVATGGTGELFF. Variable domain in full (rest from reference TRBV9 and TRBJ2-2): DSGVTQTPKHLITATGQRVTLRCSPRSGDLSVYWYQQSLDQGLQFLIQYYNGEERAKGNILERFSAQQFPDLHSELNLSSLELGDSALYFCASSVATGGTGELFFGEGSRLTVL.

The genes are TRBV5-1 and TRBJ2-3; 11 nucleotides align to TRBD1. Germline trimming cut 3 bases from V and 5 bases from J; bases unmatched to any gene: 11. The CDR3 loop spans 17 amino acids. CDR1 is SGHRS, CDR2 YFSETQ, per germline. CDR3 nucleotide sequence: TGCGCCAGCAGCTCAATTGGGACAGGGGGAGTTCAAGATACGCAGTATTTT. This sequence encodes CASSSIGTGGVQDTQYF. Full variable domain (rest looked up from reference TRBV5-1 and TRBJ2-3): KAGVTQTPRYLIKTRGQQVTLSCSPISGHRSVSWYQQTPGQGLQFLFEYFSETQRNKGNFPGRFSGRQFSNSRSEMNVSTLELGDSALYLCASSSIGTGGVQDTQYFGPGTRLTVL.

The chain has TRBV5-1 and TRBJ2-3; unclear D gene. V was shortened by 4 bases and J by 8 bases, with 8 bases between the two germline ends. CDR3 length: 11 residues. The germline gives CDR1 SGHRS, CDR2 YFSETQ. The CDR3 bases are TGCGCCAGCAGCAGGGAAGGTACGCAGTATTTT. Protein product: CASSREGTQYF.

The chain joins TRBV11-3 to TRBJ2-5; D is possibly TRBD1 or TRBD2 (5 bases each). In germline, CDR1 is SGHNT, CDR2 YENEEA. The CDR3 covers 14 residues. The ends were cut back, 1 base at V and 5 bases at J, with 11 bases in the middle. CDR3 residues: CASSLGGRAETQYF. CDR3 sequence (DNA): TGTGCCAGCAGCTTAGGGGGGAGAGCGGAGACCCAGTACTTC.

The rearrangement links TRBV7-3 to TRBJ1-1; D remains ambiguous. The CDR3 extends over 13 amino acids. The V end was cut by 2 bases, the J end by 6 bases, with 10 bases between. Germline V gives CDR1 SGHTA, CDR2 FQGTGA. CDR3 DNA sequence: TGTGCCAGCAGCTTACAGGAACGATCTGAAGCTTTCTTT. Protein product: CASSLQERSEAFF. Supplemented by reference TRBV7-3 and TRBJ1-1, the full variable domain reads GAGVSQTPSNKVTEKGKYVELRCDPISGHTALYWYRQSLGQGPEFLIYFQGTGAADDSGLPNDRFFAVRPEGSVSTLKIQRTERGDSAVYLCASSLQERSEAFFGQGTRLTVV.

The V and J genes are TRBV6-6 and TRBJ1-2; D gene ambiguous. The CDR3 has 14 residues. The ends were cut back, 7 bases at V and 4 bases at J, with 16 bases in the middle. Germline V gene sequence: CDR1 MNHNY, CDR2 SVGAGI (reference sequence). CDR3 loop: CASTLDDGPYGYTF. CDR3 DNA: TGTGCCAGCACCCTCGATGACGGACCCTATGGCTACACCTTC.

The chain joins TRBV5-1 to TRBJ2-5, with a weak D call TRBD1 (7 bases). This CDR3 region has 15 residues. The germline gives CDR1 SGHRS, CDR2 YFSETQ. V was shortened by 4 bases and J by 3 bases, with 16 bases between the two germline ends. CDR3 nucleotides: TGCGCCAGCAGCCTCATGCCAGGGGGGAAAGAGACCCAGTACTTC. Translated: CASSLMPGGKETQYF.

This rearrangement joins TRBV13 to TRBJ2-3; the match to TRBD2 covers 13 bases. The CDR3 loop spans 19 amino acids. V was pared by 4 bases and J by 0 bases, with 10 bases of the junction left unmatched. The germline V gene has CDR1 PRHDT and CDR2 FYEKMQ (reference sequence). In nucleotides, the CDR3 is TGTGCCAGCAGCTGGGGACTAGCGGGGCCTCTCTCTAGCACAGATACGCAGTATTTT. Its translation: CASSWGLAGPLSSTDTQYF. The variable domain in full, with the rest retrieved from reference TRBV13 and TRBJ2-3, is AAGVIQSPRHLIKEKRETATLKCYPIPRHDTVYWYQQGPGQDPQFLISFYEKMQSDKGSIPDRFSAQQFSDYHSELNMSSLELGDSALYFCASSWGLAGPLSSTDTQYFGPGTRLTVL.

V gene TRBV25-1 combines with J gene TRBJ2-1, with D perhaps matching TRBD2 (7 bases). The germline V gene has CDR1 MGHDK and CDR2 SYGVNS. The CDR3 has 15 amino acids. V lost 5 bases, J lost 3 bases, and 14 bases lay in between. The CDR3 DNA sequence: TGTGCCAGCAGTCATAGGGGGGGCAACTACAATGAGCAGTTCTTC. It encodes CASSHRGGNYNEQFF.

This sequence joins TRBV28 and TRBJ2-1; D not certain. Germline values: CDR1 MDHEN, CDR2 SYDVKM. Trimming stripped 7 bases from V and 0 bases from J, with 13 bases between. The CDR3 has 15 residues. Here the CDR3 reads CASIPGRSSYNEQFF. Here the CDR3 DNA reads TGTGCCAGCATTCCCGGACGGAGCTCCTACAATGAGCAGTTCTTC.

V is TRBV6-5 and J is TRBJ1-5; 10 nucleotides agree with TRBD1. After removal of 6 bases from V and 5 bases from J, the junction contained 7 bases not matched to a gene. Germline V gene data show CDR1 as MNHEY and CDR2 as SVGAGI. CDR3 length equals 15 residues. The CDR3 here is CASSPTTGGYQPQHF. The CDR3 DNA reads TGTGCCAGCAGCCCGACGACAGGGGGCTATCAGCCCCAGCATTTT.

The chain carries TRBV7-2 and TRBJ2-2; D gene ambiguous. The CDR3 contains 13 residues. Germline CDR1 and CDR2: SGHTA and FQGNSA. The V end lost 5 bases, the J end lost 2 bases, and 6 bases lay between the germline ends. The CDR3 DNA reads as TGTGCCAGCAGCACTCGTAACACCGGGGAGCTGTTTTTT. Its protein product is CASSTRNTGELFF. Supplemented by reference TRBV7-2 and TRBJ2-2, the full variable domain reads GAGVSQSPSNKVTEKGKDVELRCDPISGHTALYWYRQSLGQGLEFLIYFQGNSAPDKSGLPSDRFSAERTGGSVSTLTIQRTQQEDSAVYLCASSTRNTGELFFGEGSRLTVL.

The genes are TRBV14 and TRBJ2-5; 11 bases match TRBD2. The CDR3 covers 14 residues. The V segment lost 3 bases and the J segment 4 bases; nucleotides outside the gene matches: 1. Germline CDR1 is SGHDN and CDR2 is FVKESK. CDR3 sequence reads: CASSQGLAVETQYF. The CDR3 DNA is TGTGCCAGCAGCCAGGGACTAGCGGTAGAGACCCAGTACTTC. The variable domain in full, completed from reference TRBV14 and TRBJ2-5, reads EAGVTQFPSHSVIEKGQTVTLRCDPISGHDNLYWYRRVMGKEIKFLLHFVKESKQDESGMPNNRFLAERTGGTYSTLKVQPAELEDSGVYFCASSQGLAVETQYFGPGTRLLVL.

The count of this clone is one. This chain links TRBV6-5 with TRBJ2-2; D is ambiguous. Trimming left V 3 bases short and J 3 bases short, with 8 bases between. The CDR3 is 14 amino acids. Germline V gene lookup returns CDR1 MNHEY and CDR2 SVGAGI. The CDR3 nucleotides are TGTGCCAGCAGTTATGACACCTACACCGGGGAGCTGTTTTTT. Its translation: CASSYDTYTGELFF.

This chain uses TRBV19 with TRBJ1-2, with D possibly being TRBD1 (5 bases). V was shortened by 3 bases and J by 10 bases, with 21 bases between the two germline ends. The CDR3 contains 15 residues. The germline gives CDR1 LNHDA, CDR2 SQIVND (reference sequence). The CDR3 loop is CASSILDGAGPFYTF. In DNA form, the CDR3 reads TGTGCCAGTAGTATCCTGGACGGGGCAGGCCCGTTCTACACCTTC.

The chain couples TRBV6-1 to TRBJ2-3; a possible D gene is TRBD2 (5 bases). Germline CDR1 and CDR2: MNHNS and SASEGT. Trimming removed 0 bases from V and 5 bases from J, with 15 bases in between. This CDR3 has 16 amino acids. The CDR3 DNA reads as TGTGCCAGCAGTGAAGCATCAGCGGCGGCACAAGATACGCAGTATTTT. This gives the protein CASSEASAAAQDTQYF.

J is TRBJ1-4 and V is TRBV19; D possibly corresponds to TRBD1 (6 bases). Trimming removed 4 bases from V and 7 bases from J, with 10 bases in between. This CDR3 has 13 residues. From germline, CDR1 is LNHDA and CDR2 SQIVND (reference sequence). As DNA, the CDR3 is TGTGCCAGTAGTAGGGGGCAGGGTGAAAAACTGTTTTTT. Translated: CASSRGQGEKLFF.

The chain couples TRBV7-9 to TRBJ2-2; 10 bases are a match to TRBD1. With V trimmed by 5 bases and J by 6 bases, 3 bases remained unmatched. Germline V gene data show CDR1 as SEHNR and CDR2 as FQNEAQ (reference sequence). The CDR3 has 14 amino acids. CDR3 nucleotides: TGTGCCAGCAGCCGACAGGGGGCATCCGGGGAGCTGTTTTTT. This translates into CASSRQGASGELFF.

CDR3 nucleotides: TGTGCCAGCAGCCATGGCGAGGGACCCAACACCGGGGAGCTGTTTTTT. This encodes CASSHGEGPNTGELFF. The chain joins TRBV4-2 to TRBJ2-2; D may be TRBD1 or TRBD2 (5 bases each). The CDR3 is made up of 16 amino acids. Germline V gives CDR1 LGHNA, CDR2 YNFKEQ. V lost 3 bases and J 2 bases, leaving 13 bases between the germline ends.

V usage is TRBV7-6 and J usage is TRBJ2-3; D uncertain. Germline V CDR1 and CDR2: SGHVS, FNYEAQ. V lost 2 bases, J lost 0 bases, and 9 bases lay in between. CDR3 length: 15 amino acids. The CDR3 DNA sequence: TGTGCCAGCAGCTTACGGACCGATAGCACAGATACGCAGTATTTT. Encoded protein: CASSLRTDSTDTQYF.

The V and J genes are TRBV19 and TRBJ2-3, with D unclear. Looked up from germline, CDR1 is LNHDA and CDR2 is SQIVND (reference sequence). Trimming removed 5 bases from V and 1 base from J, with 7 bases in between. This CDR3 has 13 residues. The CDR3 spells CASSSTGTDTQYF. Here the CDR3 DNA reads TGTGCCAGTAGTTCTACTGGCACAGATACGCAGTATTTT.

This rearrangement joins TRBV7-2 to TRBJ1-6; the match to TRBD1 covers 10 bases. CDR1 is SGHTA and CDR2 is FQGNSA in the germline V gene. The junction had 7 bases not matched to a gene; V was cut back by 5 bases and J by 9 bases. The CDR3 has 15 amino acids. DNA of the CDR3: TGTGCCAGCAGCCCGCAAAGGGACAGGGGTTCACCCCTCCACTTT. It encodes CASSPQRDRGSPLHF.

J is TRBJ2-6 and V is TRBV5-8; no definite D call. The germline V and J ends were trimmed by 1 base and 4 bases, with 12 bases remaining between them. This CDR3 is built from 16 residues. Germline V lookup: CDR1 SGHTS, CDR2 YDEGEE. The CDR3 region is CASSLPGVRGANVLTF. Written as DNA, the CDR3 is TGTGCCAGCAGCTTGCCGGGTGTGCGGGGGGCCAACGTCCTGACTTTC.

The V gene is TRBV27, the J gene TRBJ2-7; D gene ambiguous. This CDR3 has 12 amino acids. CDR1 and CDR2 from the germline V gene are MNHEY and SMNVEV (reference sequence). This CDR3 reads CNIGKVGNEQYF. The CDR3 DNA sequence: TGTAACATCGGAAAGGTAGGGAACGAGCAGTACTTC.

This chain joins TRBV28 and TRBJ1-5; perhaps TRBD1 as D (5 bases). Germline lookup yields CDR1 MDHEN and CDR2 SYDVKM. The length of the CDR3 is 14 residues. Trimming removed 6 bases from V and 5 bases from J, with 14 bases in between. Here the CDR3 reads CASSLSWGDQPQHF. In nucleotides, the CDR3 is TGTGCCAGCAGCCTCTCCTGGGGCGATCAGCCCCAGCATTTT.

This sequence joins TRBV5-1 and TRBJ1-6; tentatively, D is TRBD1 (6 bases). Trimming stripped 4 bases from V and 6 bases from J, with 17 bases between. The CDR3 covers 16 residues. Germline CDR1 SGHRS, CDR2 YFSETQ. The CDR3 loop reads CASSKERQDGNSPLHF. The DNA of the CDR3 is TGCGCCAGCAGCAAAGAAAGACAGGACGGTAATTCACCCCTCCACTTT.

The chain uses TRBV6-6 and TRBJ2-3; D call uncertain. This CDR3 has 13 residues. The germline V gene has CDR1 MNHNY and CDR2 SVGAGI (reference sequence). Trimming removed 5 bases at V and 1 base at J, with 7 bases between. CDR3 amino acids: CASSLDRTDTQYF. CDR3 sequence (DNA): TGTGCCAGCAGTCTTGACCGCACAGATACGCAGTATTTT.